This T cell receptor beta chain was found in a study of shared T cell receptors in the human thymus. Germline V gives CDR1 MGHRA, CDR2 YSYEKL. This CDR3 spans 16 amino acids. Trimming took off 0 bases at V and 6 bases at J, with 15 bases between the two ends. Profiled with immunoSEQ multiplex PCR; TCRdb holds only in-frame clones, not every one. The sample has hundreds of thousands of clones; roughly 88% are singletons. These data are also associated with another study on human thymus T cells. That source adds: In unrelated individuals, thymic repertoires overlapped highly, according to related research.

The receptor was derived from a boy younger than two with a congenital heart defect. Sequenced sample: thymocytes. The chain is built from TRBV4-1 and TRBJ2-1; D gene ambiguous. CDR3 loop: CASSQDILVVINEQFF. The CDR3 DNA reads TGCGCCAGCAGCCAAGATATCTTAGTGGTTATCAATGAGCAGTTCTTC.